This entry describes one T cell receptor beta chain. The same CDR3 can be traced to other DNA sequences in this sample. Per the germline V gene, CDR1 is SGHRS and CDR2 is YFSETQ. The germline V and J ends were trimmed by 2 bases and 1 base, with 9 bases remaining between them. The CDR3 spans 14 residues. These data come from a study of shared clonotypes between healthy human individuals. Some clones are missing from TCRdb's copy, which holds only in-frame ones; the method was immunoSEQ multiplex PCR. The sample has some 2.1 million clones; around 95% are singletons. The sequenced material came from naive CD4+ T cells sorted from blood. Regarding subset: CD45RA+ positively selected. The chain carries TRBV5-1 and TRBJ1-1; D gene unclear. This TCR came from a man in his late teens or twenties in good health. CDR3 residues: CASSFGGGNTEAFF. CDR3 coding DNA: TGCGCCAGCAGCTTCGGTGGTGGGAACACTGAAGCTTTCTTT.